The 19 T cell receptor beta chains presented below share a single source sample, sequenced in a study of response to subunit inactivated influenza vaccine. TCRdb re-called the RT-PCR reads through MiXCR, storing one row per CDR3 protein. This repertoire shows around 650,000 distinct CDR3 sequences, approximately 14% found once; its top ten account for around 10%. The specimen was PBMCs from blood, collected 12 days after vaccination. Every receptor here comes from a man in his fifties who received an inactivated influenza vaccine.

This sequence joins TRBV5-1 and TRBJ1-6; a possible D gene is TRBD1 (6 bases). V was shortened by 1 base and J by 7 bases, with 12 bases between the two germline ends. The CDR3 runs 15 residues. CDR1 is SGHRS, CDR2 YFSETQ, per germline. The CDR3 loop is CASSLQGWGNSPLHF. CDR3 nucleotide sequence: TGCGCCAGCAGCTTGCAGGGGTGGGGGAATTCACCCCTCCACTTT.

V gene TRBV12-3 or TRBV12-4 combines with J gene TRBJ2-1; 9 nucleotides match TRBD1. The J segment lost 11 bases and the V segment lost 6 bases, leaving 5 bases of the junction unmatched. The CDR3 has 12 amino acids. CDR3 nucleotides: TGTGCCAGCAGGGAAACAGGGGGCAAGCAGTTCTTC. This codes for CASRETGGKQFF.

The CDR3 region has the DNA TGTGCCAGCAGGCTAGAGACTAGCACAGATACGCAGTATTTT. Amino acids: CASRLETSTDTQYF. V gene TRBV5-5 combines with J gene TRBJ2-3, with unresolved D. This CDR3 comprises 14 residues. Germline assignment: CDR1 SGHKS and CDR2 YYEKEE (reference sequence). Trimming left V 5 bases short and J 0 bases short, with 10 bases between.

This sequence joins TRBV18 and TRBJ1-1, with D perhaps TRBD1 (5 bases). V was clipped by 2 bases and J by 5 bases, with 9 bases between them. Germline CDR1 is KGHSH and CDR2 is LQKENI. The CDR3 totals 13 residues. Here the CDR3 reads CASSPGAQTEAFF. CDR3 in DNA: TGTGCCAGCTCACCAGGGGCGCAAACTGAAGCTTTCTTT.

The chain links TRBV5-1 to TRBJ2-7; weak D call: TRBD1 (5 bases). This CDR3 comprises 16 residues. Trimming cost V 3 bases and J 1 base, with 17 bases left between them. In germline, CDR1 is SGHRS, CDR2 YFSETQ. The CDR3 bases are TGCGCCAGCAGCTCTTTCCCTTCGGCAGGGTCCTACGAGCAGTACTTC. It yields the protein CASSSFPSAGSYEQYF.

The CDR3 sequence: CASSPPFLGSYEQYF. In DNA form, the CDR3 reads TGTGCCAGCTCACCACCGTTCCTAGGGTCCTACGAGCAGTACTTC. The chain couples TRBV18 to TRBJ2-7; D is unresolved. CDR1 is KGHSH, CDR2 LQKENI, per germline. The ends were cut back, 0 bases at V and 1 base at J, with 10 bases in the middle. The CDR3 runs 15 residues.

This clonotype appeared many times. J is TRBJ2-3 and V is TRBV29-1; 7 bases are a match to TRBD2. The CDR3 consists of 12 residues. V lost 5 bases to trimming and J lost 6 bases; unmatched junction nucleotides: 5. CDR1 is SQVTM, CDR2 ANQGSEA, per germline. The CDR3 DNA reads TGCAGCGTTTCTGCGGGAGTCGATACGCAGTATTTT. Encoded protein: CSVSAGVDTQYF.

The genes are TRBV12-3 or TRBV12-4 and TRBJ2-7, with no clear D. This CDR3 spans 14 amino acids. V was clipped by 5 bases and J by 0 bases, with 11 bases between them. CDR3 amino acids: CASSIGSSSYEQYF. Here the CDR3 DNA reads TGTGCCAGCAGTATTGGTTCCAGCTCCTACGAGCAGTACTTC.

The sample holds many counts of this clonotype. The chain is built from TRBV9 and TRBJ2-5; 7 bases are a match to TRBD2. This CDR3 is 15 amino acids long. Germline-derived CDR1 and CDR2 are SGDLS and YYNGEE. Trimming at V came to 1 base and at J to 2 bases, leaving 5 bases not matched to a gene. Written as DNA, the CDR3 is TGTGCCAGCAGCGTATCGGGAGGTTGGCAAGAGACCCAGTACTTC. Amino acid sequence: CASSVSGGWQETQYF. Looking up the rest from reference TRBV9 and TRBJ2-5 gives the full variable domain: DSGVTQTPKHLITATGQRVTLRCSPRSGDLSVYWYQQSLDQGLQFLIQYYNGEERAKGNILERFSAQQFPDLHSELNLSSLELGDSALYFCASSVSGGWQETQYFGPGTRLLVL.

This clonotype was detected a few times. The CDR3 protein is CASRRPILSPGANVLTF. In DNA, the CDR3 is TGTGCCAGCAGAAGACCGATCCTCTCGCCTGGGGCCAACGTCCTGACTTTC. The chain combines TRBV6-2 or TRBV6-3 with TRBJ2-6; D unclear. This CDR3 spans 17 amino acids. Germline V gives CDR1 MNHEY, CDR2 SVGEGT. V lost 6 bases and J 2 bases, leaving 17 bases between the germline ends.

This chain joins TRBV7-2 and TRBJ2-5; D may match TRBD1 or TRBD2 (6 bases each). CDR3 length: 15 amino acids. V lost 7 bases, J lost 5 bases, and 20 bases lay in between. Germline values: CDR1 SGHTA, CDR2 FQGNSA. In nucleotides, the CDR3 is TGTGCCAGCACCTATCGTTTTACAGGGAGGGAGACCCAGTACTTC. Translated, it gives CASTYRFTGRETQYF.

The table lists this clonotype with many counts. The V call is TRBV7-9, the J call TRBJ2-1, with D unclear. Germline V lookup: CDR1 SEHNR, CDR2 FQNEAQ (reference sequence). This CDR3 has 11 residues. V was trimmed by 5 bases and J by 8 bases, leaving 7 bases between them. CDR3 sequence (DNA): TGTGCCAGCAGCCTATTACATGAGCAGTTCTTC. Translated, it gives CASSLLHEQFF.

The chain is built from TRBV5-1 and TRBJ1-6, with 7 bases fitting TRBD1. The J segment lost 7 bases and the V segment lost 4 bases, leaving 8 bases of the junction unmatched. This CDR3 spans 15 amino acids. CDR1 and CDR2 (germline): SGHRS, YFSETQ. This CDR3 reads CASSLRGTENSPLHF. CDR3 coding DNA: TGCGCCAGCAGCCTACGAGGGACAGAGAATTCACCCCTCCACTTT. The variable domain in full, with the rest retrieved from reference TRBV5-1 and TRBJ1-6, is KAGVTQTPRYLIKTRGQQVTLSCSPISGHRSVSWYQQTPGQGLQFLFEYFSETQRNKGNFPGRFSGRQFSNSRSEMNVSTLELGDSALYLCASSLRGTENSPLHFGNGTRLTVT.

There are a few counts of this clonotype. The chain combines TRBV7-2 with TRBJ1-1; 7 bases match TRBD1. V trimming: 5 bases; J trimming: 0 bases; junction bases outside the gene matches: 3. Germline loops: CDR1 SGHTA, CDR2 FQGNSA. The CDR3 has 14 amino acids. CDR3 amino acids: CASSVGQMNTEAFF. The CDR3 DNA sequence: TGTGCCAGCAGCGTGGGACAGATGAACACTGAAGCTTTCTTT.

There are a few counts of this clonotype. The chain uses TRBV12-3 or TRBV12-4 and TRBJ2-7; TRBD2 aligns across 9 bases. The junction had 23 bases not matched to a gene; V was cut back by 3 bases and J by 5 bases. CDR3 length: 20 amino acids. The CDR3 reads CASSFSRLGLAYGSKDEQYF. The CDR3 DNA is TGTGCCAGCAGTTTCTCCAGGCTTGGACTAGCGTACGGTAGTAAAGACGAGCAGTACTTC.

V gene TRBV7-6 combines with J gene TRBJ1-6; 7 bases match TRBD1. The V and J ends lost 5 bases and 6 bases, in that order; junction bases with no gene match: 4. The CDR3 runs to 14 residues. CDR1 and CDR2 from the germline V gene are SGHVS and FNYEAQ. CDR3 region: CASSRGQTNSPLHF. The CDR3 DNA sequence: TGTGCCAGCAGCCGGGGACAGACTAATTCACCCCTCCACTTT.

This clonotype was observed a handful of times. The CDR3 region has the DNA TGTGCCAGCAGCATGACAGGGATTCAATACAATGAGCAGTTCTTC. Its translation: CASSMTGIQYNEQFF. The rearrangement uses TRBV25-1 and TRBJ2-1, with 7 bases aligning to TRBD1. Germline lookup yields CDR1 MGHDK and CDR2 SYGVNS. The CDR3 sequence is 15 residues long. J lost 4 bases, V lost 6 bases, and 9 bases had no gene match.

The rearrangement links TRBV18 to TRBJ2-6; 8 nucleotides line up with TRBD1. The V and J ends lost 4 bases and 0 bases, in that order; junction bases with no gene match: 11. The CDR3 loop spans 19 amino acids. From germline, CDR1 is KGHSH and CDR2 LQKENI. The CDR3 nucleotides are TGTGCCAGCTCACAGACCGGACAGGGACTCCTCTCTGGGGCCAACGTCCTGACTTTC. Translated: CASSQTGQGLLSGANVLTF.

This rearrangement joins TRBV20-1 to TRBJ2-5; the D is unclear. Per germline, CDR1 DFQATT and CDR2 SNEGSKA (reference sequence). Trimming left V 6 bases short and J 7 bases short, with 9 bases between. CDR3 length: 10 amino acids. This CDR3 is CSADEGTQYF. CDR3 bases: TGCAGTGCGGACGAAGGGACCCAGTACTTC.